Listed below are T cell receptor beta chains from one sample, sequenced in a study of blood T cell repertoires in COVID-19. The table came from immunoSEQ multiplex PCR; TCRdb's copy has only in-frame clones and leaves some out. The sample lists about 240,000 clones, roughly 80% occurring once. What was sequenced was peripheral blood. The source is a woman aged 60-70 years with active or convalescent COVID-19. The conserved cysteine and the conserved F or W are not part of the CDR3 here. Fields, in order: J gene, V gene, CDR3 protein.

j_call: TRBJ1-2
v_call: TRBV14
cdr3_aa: ASSRLVGAAYGYT

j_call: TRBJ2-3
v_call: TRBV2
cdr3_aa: ASKLVAGDTQY

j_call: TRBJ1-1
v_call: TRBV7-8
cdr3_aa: ASSLSDVNTEAF

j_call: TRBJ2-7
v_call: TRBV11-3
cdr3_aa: ASSLTIPYEQY

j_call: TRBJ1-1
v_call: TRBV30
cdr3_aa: AWSGGQGTEAF

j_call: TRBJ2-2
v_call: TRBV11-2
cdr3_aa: ASSLARSGGAGELF

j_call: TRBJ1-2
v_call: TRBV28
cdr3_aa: ASFVDTDYT

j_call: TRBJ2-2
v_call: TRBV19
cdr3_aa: ASSRIQGVGELF

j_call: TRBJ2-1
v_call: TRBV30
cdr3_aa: AWSSGLAGDNEQF

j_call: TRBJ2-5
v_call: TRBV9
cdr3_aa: ASSVGVGARLETQY

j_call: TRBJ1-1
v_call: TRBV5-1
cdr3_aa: ASSLVWGQNTEAF

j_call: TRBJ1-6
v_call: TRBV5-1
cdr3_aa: ASSLVAGNYNSPLH

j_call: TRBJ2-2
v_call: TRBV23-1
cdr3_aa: ASTYRDGTGELF

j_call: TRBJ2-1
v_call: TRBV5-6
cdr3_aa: ASSLGGPAGEQF

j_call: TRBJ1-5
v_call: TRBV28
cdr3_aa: ASSLGTGNVQPQH

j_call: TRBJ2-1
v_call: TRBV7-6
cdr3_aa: AARPQGVEQF